This TCR beta chain was found in a study of blood T cell repertoires in COVID-19. Study at large: The analysed material was cDNA or gDNA that came from T cells, B-cell-depleted T cells, or PBMCs.

The V gene end was trimmed by 2 bases and the J gene end by 5 bases; junction bases not matched to a gene: 5. CDR1 is SGHRS and CDR2 is YFSETQ in the germline V gene. This CDR3 comprises 14 residues. Per the authors' pipeline: Scientists estimated how many nucleated cells there were by amplifying reference gene primers. Sequencing was performed with immunoSEQ multiplex PCR; in TCRdb, only in-frame clones are kept and a portion is missing. V, J and clone size derive from that table, while D and trimming were established from the DNA sequence. The data show roughly 84,000 clones, around 78% seen once. The receptor was isolated from a man aged 60 to 75 with COVID-19, enrolled during active disease. The chain carries TRBV5-1 and TRBJ2-3; the match to TRBD2 covers 7 bases. The source material was peripheral blood. CDR3 amino acids: CASSFSGRIDTQYF. The CDR3 DNA sequence: TGCGCCAGCAGCTTTAGCGGGCGGATAGATACGCAGTATTTT.